This T cell receptor beta chain was recorded in a study of graft-versus-host responses after intestinal transplantation. On the study more broadly: Isolated intestinal, liver-intestinal, or multivisceral transplants were what recipients had. General study results and limits: Recipient marrow contained GvH clones, some of which appeared first in ileum or blood.

Details on this clone: Its target is unknown.

Assay used: immunoSEQ multiplex PCR; TCRdb lists only in-frame clones, some missing. The repertoire holds 35,000 to 45,000 clones, roughly nine tenths seen once, with around 6.8% in the top ten. The receptor was derived from a human patient who received an intestinal transplant, so some T cells may come from the graft donor. Sequenced material: PBMCs, taken around 270 days after transplant.

The CDR3 DNA reads TGTGCCTGGAATTTAAGGGGGGGCCCAAAAGAGACCCAGTACTTC. The encoded protein is CAWNLRGGPKETQYF. This chain connects TRBV30 to TRBJ2-5; D is perhaps TRBD2 (7 bases). Between the trimmed V and J ends, which lost 4 bases and 3 bases, there was a span of 18 bases. CDR1 GTSNPN and CDR2 SVGIG come from the germline V gene (reference sequence). The CDR3 consists of 15 residues.